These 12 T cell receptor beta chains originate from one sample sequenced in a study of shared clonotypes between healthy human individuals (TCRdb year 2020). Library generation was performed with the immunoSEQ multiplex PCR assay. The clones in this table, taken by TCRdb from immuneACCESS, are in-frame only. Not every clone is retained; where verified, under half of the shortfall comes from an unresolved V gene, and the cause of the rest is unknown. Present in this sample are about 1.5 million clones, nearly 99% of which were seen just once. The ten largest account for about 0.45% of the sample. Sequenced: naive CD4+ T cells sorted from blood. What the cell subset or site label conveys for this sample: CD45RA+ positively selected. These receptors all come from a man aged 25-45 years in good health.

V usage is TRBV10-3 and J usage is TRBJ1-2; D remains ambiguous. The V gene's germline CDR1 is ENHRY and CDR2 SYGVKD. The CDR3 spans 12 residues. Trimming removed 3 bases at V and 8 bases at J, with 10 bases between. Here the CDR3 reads CAISEMVRGYTF. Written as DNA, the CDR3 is TGTGCCATCAGTGAAATGGTGCGCGGCTACACCTTC.

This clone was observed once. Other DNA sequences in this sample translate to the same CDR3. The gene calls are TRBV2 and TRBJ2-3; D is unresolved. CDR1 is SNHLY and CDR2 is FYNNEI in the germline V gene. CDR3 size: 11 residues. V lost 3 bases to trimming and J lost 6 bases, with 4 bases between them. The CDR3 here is CASSDSDTQYF. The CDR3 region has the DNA TGTGCCAGCAGTGACTCGGATACGCAGTATTTT. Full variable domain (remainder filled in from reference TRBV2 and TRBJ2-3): EPEVTQTPSHQVTQMGQEVILRCVPISNHLYFYWYRQILGQKVEFLVSFYNNEISEKSEIFDDQFSVERPDGSNFTLKIRSTKLEDSAMYFCASSDSDTQYFGPGTRLTVL.

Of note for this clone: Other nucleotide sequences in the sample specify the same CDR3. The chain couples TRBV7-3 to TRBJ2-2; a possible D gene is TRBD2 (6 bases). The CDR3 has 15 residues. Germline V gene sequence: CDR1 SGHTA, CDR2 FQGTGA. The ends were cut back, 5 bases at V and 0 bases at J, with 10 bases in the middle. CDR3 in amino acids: CASSPGGANTGELFF. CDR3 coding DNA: TGTGCCAGCAGCCCCGGAGGGGCGAACACCGGGGAGCTGTTTTTT. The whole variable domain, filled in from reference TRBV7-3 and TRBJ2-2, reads GAGVSQTPSNKVTEKGKYVELRCDPISGHTALYWYRQSLGQGPEFLIYFQGTGAADDSGLPNDRFFAVRPEGSVSTLKIQRTERGDSAVYLCASSPGGANTGELFFGEGSRLTVL.

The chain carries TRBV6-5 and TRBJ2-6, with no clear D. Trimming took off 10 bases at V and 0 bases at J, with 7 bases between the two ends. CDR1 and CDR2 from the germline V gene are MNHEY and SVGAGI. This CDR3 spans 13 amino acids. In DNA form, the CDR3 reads TGTGCCACGCGACTCTCTGGGGCCAACGTCCTGACTTTC. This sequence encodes CATRLSGANVLTF.

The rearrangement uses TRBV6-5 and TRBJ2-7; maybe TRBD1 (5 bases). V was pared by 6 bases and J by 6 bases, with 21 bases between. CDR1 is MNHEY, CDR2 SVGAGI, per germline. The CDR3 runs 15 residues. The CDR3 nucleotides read TGTGCCAGCAGGAGATCAACAGGCCTCCCCCTCGAGCAGTACTTC. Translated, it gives CASRRSTGLPLEQYF.

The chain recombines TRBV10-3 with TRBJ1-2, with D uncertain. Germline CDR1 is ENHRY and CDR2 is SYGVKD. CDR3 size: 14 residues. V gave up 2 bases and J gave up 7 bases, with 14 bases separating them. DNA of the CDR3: TGTGCCATCAGTGAGAGGGCCGACCTAGGTGGCTACACCTTC. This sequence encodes CAISERADLGGYTF.

In nucleotides, the CDR3 is TGCGCCAGCAGCGGGGCAGGGGCCACCGGGGAGCTGTTTTTT. Encoded protein: CASSGAGATGELFF. The chain is built from TRBV5-1 and TRBJ2-2; tentative D call: TRBD1 (6 bases). This CDR3 is built from 14 residues. Germline CDR1 SGHRS, CDR2 YFSETQ. Trimming cost V 4 bases and J 4 bases, with 11 bases left between them.

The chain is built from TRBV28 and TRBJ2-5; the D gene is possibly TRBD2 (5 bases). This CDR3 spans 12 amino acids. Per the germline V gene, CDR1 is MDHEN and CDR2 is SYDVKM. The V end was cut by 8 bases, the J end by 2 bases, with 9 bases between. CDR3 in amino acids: CASRRGQETQYF. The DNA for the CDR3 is TGTGCCAGCCGAAGAGGGCAAGAGACCCAGTACTTC.

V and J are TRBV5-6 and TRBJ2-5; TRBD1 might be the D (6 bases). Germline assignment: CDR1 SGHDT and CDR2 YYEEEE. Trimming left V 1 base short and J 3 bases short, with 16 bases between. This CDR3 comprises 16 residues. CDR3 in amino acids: CASSLLGRGRKETQYF. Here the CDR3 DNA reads TGTGCCAGCAGCTTGCTGGGCAGGGGTCGTAAAGAGACCCAGTACTTC.

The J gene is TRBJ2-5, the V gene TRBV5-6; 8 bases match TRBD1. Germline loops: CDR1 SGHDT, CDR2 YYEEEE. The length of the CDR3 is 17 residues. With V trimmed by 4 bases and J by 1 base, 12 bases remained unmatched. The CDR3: CASSPRPRGPTQETQYF. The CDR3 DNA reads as TGTGCCAGCAGCCCCCGGCCCAGGGGGCCAACCCAAGAGACCCAGTACTTC.

CDR3: CASSLALRLDEQYF. The DNA of the CDR3 is TGTGCCAGCAGCTTAGCTCTTAGATTGGACGAGCAGTACTTC. V is TRBV7-2 and J is TRBJ2-7, with no clear D. CDR1 SGHTA and CDR2 FQGNSA come from the germline V gene. This CDR3 is built from 14 residues. The V gene lost 0 bases and the J gene lost 5 bases, with 11 bases spanning the gap.

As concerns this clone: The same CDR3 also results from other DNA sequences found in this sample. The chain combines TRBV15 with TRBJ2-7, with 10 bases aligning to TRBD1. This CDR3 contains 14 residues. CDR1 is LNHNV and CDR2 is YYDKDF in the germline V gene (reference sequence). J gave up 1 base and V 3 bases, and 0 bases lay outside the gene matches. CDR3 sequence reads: CATSRDRGSYEQYF. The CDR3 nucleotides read TGTGCCACCAGCAGGGACAGGGGGTCCTACGAGCAGTACTTC.